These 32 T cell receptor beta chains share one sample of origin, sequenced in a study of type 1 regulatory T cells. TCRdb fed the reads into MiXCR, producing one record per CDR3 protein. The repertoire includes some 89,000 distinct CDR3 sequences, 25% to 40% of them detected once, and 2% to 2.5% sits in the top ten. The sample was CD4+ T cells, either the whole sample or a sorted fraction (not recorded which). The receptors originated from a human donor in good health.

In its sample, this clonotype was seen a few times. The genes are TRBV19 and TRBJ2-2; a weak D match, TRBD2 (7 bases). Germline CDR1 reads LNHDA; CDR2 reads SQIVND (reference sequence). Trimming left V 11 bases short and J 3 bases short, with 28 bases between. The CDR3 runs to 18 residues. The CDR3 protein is CAAAPGHWGGRYTGELFF. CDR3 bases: TGTGCCGCCGCGCCAGGCCACTGGGGGGGGCGGTACACCGGGGAGCTGTTTTTT.

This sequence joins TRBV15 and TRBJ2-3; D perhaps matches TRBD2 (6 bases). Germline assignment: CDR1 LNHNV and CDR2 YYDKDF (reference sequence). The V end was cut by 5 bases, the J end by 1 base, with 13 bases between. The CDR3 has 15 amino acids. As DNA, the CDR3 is TGTGCCACCAGCGGCATAGCGGTCGGCACAGATACGCAGTATTTT. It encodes CATSGIAVGTDTQYF. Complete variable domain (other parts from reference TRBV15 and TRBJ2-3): DAMVIQNPRYQVTQFGKPVTLSCSQTLNHNVMYWYQQKSSQAPKLLFHYYDKDFNNEADTPDNFQSRRPNTSFCFLDIRSPGLGDTAMYLCATSGIAVGTDTQYFGPGTRLTVL.

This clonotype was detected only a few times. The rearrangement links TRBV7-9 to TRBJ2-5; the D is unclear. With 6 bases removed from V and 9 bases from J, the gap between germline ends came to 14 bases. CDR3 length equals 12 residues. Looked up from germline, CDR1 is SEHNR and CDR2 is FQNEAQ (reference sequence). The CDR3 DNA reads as TGTGCCAGCAGTCCGCCAGAACGTCCCCAGTACTTC. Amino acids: CASSPPERPQYF.

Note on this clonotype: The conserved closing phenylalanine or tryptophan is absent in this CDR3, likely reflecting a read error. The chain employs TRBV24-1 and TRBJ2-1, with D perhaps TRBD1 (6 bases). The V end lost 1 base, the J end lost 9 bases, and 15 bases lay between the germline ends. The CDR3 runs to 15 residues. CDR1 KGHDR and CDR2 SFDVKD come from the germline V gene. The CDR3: CATSDFFRGGGEQFS. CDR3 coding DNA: TGTGCCACCAGTGATTTCTTCAGGGGTGGGGGTGAGCAGTTCTCC.

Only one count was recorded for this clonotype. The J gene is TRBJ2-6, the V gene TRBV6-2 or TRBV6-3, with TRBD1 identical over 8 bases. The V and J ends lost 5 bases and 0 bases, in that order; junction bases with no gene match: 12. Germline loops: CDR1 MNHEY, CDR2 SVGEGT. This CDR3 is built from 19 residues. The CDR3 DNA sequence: TGTGCCAGCAGTACGGGACAGGCGGAGGGATTCTCTGGGGCCAACGTCCTGACTTTC. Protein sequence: CASSTGQAEGFSGANVLTF.

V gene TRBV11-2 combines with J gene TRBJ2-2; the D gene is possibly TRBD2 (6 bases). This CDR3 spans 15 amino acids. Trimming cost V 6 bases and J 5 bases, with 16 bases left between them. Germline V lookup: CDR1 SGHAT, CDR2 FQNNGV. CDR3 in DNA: TGTGCCAGCAGTAAGGCTAGCGTAGTTACCGGGGAGCTGTTTTTT. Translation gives CASSKASVVTGELFF.

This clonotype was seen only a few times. CDR3 sequence reads: CAWSSGSSYNSPLHF. The CDR3 nucleotides are TGTGCCTGGAGTAGTGGGAGCTCCTATAATTCACCCCTCCACTTT. The J gene is TRBJ1-6, the V gene TRBV30; D is uncertain. V lost 2 bases to trimming and J lost 0 bases, with 8 bases between them. Per the germline V gene, CDR1 is GTSNPN and CDR2 is SVGIG (reference sequence). This CDR3 is built from 15 residues.

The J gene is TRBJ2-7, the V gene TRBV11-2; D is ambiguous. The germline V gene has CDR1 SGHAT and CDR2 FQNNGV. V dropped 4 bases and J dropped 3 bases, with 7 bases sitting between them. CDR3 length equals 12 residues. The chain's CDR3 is CASSSSNYEQYF. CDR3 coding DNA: TGTGCCAGCAGCTCATCCAACTACGAGCAGTACTTC. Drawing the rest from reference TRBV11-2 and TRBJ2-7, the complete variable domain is EAGVAQSPRYKIIEKRQSVAFWCNPISGHATLYWYQQILGQGPKLLIQFQNNGVVDDSQLPKDRFSAERLKGVDSTLKIQPAKLEDSAVYLCASSSSNYEQYFGPGTRLTVT.

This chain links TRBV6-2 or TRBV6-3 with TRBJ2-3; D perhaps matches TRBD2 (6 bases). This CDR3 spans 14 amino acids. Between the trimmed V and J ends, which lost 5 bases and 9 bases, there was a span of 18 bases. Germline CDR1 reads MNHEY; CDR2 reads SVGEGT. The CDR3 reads CASSQDPGENTQYF. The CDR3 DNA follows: TGTGCCAGCAGTCAGGACCCGGGAGAGAACACGCAGTATTTT.

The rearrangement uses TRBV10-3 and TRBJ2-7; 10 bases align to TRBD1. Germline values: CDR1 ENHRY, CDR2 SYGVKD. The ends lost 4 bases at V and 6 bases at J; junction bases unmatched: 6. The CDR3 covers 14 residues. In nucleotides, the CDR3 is TGTGCCATCAGTGGGCTGACAGGGGGCGGCGAGCAGTACTTC. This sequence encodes CAISGLTGGGEQYF.

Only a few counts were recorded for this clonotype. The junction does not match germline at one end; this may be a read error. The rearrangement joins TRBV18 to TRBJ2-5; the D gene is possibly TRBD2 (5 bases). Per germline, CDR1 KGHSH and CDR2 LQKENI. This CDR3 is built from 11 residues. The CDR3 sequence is CAGSPGETQYF. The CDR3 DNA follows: TGTGCCGGCTCACCGGGGGAGACCCAGTACTTC. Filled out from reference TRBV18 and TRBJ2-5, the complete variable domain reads NAGVMQNPRHLVRRRGQEARLRCSPMKGHSHVYWYRQLPEEGLKFMVYLQKENIIDESGMPKERFSAEFPKEGPSILRIQQVVRGDSAAYFCAGSPGETQYFGPGTRLLVL.

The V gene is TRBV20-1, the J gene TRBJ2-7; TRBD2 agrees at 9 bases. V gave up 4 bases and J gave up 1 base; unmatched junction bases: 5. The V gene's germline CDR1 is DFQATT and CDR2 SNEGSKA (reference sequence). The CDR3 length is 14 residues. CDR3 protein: CSATSGIRSYEQYF. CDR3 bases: TGCAGTGCTACTAGCGGGATTAGGTCCTACGAGCAGTACTTC.

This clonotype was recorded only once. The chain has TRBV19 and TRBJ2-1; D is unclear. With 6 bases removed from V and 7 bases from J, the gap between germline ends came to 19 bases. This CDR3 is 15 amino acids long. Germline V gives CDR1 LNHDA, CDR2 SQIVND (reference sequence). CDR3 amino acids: CASSNSHSTFNEQFF. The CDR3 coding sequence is TGTGCCAGTAGCAATTCCCACTCGACTTTTAATGAGCAGTTCTTC.

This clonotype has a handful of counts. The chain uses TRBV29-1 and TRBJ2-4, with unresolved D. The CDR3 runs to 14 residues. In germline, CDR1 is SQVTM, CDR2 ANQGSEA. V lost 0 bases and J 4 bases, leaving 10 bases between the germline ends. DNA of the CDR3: TGCAGCGTTGAAGAACGTGCCAAAAAAAACATTCAGTACTTC. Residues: CSVEERAKKNIQYF.

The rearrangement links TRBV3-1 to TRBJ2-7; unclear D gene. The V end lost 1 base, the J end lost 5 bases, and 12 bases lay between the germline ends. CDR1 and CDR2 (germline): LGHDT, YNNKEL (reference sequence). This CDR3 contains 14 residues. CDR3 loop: CASSQGLTGNEQYF. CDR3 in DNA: TGTGCCAGCAGCCAAGGGCTCACCGGCAACGAGCAGTACTTC.

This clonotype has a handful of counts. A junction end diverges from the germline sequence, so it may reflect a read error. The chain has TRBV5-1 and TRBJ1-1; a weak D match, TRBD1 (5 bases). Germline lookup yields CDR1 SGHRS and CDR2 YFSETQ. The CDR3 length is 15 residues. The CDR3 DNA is TGCGCCAGCAGCTTGGGATTGGGACGATTGACTGAGGCTTTCTTT. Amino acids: CASSLGLGRLTEAFF. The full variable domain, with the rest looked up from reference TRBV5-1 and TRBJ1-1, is KAGVTQTPRYLIKTRGQQVTLSCSPISGHRSVSWYQQTPGQGLQFLFEYFSETQRNKGNFPGRFSGRQFSNSRSEMNVSTLELGDSALYLCASSLGLGRLTEAFFGQGTRLTVV.

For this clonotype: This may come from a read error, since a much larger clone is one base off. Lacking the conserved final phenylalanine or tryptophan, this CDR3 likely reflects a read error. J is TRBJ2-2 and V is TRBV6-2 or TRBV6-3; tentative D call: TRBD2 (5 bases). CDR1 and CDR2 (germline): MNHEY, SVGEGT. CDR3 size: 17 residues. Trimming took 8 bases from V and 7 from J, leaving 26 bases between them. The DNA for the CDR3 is TGTGCCAGCCTACTTATCCCCCCCGGAACTAGGAGCGGGGAGCTGTTTTTA. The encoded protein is CASLLIPPGTRSGELFL.

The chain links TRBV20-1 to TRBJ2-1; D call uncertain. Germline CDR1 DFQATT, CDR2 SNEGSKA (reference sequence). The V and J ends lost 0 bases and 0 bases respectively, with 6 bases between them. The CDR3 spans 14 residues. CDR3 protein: CSAREGPSYNEQFF. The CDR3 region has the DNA TGCAGTGCTAGAGAGGGTCCCTCCTACAATGAGCAGTTCTTC.

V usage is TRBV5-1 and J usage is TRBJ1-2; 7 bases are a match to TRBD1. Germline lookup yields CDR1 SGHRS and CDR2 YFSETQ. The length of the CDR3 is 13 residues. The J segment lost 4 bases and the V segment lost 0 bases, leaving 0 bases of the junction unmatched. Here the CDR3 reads CASSLDRGYGYTF. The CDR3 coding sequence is TGCGCCAGCAGCTTGGACAGGGGCTATGGCTACACCTTC.

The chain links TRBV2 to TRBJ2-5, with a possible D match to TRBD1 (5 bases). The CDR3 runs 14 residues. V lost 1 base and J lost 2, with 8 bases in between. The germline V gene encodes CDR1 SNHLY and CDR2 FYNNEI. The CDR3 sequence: CASSEVGDQETQYF. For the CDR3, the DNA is TGTGCCAGCAGTGAAGTAGGGGATCAAGAGACCCAGTACTTC.

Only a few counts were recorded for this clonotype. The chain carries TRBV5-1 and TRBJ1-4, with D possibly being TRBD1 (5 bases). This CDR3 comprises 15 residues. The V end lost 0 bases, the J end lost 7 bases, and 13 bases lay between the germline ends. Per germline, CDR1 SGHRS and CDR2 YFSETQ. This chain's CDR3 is CASSLGDGPSEKLFF. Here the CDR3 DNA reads TGCGCCAGCAGCTTGGGGGACGGCCCTTCTGAAAAACTGTTTTTT.

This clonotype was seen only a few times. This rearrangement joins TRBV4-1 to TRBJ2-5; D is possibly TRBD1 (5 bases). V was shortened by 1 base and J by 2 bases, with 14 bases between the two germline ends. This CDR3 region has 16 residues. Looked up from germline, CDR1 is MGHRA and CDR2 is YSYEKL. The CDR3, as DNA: TGCGCCAGCAGCCAAGTAGGCCCAGGGTTACAAGAGACCCAGTACTTC. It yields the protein CASSQVGPGLQETQYF.

The CDR3 DNA reads as TGCGCCAGCAGCTTGGTTTCTAGCGGGATTACTAGCACAGATACGCAGTATTTT. Its protein is CASSLVSSGITSTDTQYF. The chain carries TRBV5-1 and TRBJ2-3; 9 bases line up with TRBD2. V lost 0 bases to trimming and J lost 0 bases; unmatched junction nucleotides: 8. Germline CDR1 is SGHRS and CDR2 is YFSETQ. The length of the CDR3 is 18 residues.

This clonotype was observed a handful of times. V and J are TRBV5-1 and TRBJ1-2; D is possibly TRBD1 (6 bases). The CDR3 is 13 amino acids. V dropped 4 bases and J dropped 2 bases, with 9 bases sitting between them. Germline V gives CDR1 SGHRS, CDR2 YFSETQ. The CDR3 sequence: CASSQGGNYGYTF. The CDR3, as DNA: TGCGCCAGCAGCCAAGGGGGAAACTATGGCTACACCTTC. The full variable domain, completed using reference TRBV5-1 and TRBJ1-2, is KAGVTQTPRYLIKTRGQQVTLSCSPISGHRSVSWYQQTPGQGLQFLFEYFSETQRNKGNFPGRFSGRQFSNSRSEMNVSTLELGDSALYLCASSQGGNYGYTFGSGTRLTVV.

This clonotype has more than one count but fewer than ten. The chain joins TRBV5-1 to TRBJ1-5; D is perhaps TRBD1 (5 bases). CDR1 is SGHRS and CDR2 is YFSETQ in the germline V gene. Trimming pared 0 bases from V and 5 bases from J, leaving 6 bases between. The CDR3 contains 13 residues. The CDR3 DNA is TGCGCCAGCAGCTTGGGGGGGGATCAGCCCCAGCATTTT. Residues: CASSLGGDQPQHF.

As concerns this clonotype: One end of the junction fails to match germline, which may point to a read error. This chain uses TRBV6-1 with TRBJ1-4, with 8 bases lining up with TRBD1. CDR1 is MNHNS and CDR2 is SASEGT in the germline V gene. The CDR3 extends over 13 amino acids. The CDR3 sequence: CAGQNRGDEKMFF. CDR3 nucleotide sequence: TGTGCCGGACAAAACAGGGGGGATGAAAAAATGTTTTTT.

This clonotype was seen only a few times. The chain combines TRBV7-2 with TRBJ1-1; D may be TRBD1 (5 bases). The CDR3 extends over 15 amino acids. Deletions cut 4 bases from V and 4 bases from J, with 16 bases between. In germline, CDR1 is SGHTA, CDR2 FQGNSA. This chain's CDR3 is CASSSAGLRATEAFF. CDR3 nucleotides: TGTGCCAGCAGCTCAGCAGGGTTGAGGGCCACTGAAGCTTTCTTT. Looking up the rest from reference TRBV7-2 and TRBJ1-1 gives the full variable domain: GAGVSQSPSNKVTEKGKDVELRCDPISGHTALYWYRQSLGQGLEFLIYFQGNSAPDKSGLPSDRFSAERTGGSVSTLTIQRTQQEDSAVYLCASSSAGLRATEAFFGQGTRLTVV.

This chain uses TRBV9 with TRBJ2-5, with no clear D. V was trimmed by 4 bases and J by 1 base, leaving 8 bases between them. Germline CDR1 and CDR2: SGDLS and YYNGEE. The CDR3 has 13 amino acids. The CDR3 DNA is TGTGCCAGCAGCTTCAGCATCCAAGAGACCCAGTACTTC. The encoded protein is CASSFSIQETQYF.

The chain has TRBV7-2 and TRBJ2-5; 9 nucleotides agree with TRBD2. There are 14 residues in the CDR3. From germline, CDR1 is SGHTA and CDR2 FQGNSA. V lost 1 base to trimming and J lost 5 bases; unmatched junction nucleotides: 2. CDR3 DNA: TGTGCCAGCAGCTTAGGTGGGACTAGCGAGACCCAGTACTTC. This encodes CASSLGGTSETQYF.

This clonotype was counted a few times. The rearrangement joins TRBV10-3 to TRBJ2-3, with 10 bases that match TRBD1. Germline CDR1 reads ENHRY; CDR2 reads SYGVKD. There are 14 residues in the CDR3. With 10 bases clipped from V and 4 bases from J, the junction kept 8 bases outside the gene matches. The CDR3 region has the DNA TGTGCCACAGTAGGGACAGGGGCCCCAGATACGCAGTATTTT. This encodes CATVGTGAPDTQYF.

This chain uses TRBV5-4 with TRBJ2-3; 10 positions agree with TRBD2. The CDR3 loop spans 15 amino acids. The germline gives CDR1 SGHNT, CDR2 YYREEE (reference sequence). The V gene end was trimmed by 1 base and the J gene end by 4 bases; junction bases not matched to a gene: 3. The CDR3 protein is CASSLWTSGPDTQYF. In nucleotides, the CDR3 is TGTGCCAGCAGCTTGTGGACTAGCGGCCCAGATACGCAGTATTTT. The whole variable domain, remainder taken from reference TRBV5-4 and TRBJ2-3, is ETGVTQSPTHLIKTRGQQVTLRCSSQSGHNTVSWYQQALGQGPQFIFQYYREEENGRGNFPPRFSGLQFPNYSSELNVNALELDDSALYLCASSLWTSGPDTQYFGPGTRLTVL.

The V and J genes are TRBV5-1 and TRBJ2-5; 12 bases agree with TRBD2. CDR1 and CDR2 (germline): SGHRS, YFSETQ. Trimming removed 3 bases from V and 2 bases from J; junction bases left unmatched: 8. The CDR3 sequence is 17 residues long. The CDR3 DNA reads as TGCGCCAGCAGCTCAGGACTAGCGGGAAGTGGGCAAGAGACCCAGTACTTC. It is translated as CASSSGLAGSGQETQYF.